The 25 T cell receptor beta chains presented below share a single source sample, sequenced in a study of T cells after yellow fever vaccination. TCRdb called the 5' RACE reads again in MiXCR, with one record for every CDR3 protein. The repertoire has about 140,000 distinct CDR3 sequences, about 8% of them found once; the top ten carry roughly 0.71%. The sequences come from CD4+ T cells sorted from PBMCs, collected 5 days after the yellow fever booster vaccination. The source of these receptors is a man aged 25 to 40 who received the YFV17D yellow fever vaccine.

This clonotype was seen repeatedly, ten times or more. The V call is TRBV6-2 or TRBV6-3, the J call TRBJ2-2, with D maybe TRBD2 (5 bases). Germline values: CDR1 MNHEY, CDR2 SVGEGT. The V gene lost 6 bases and the J gene lost 6 bases, with 5 bases spanning the gap. The length of the CDR3 is 11 residues. The CDR3 nucleotides are TGTGCCAGCAGCGGGGCCGGGGAGCTGTTTTTT. Amino acid sequence: CASSGAGELFF.

This clonotype was counted many times. This chain connects TRBV15 to TRBJ2-4; TRBD2 agrees at 7 bases. V lost 8 bases to trimming and J lost 3 bases; unmatched junction nucleotides: 4. Germline CDR1 reads LNHNV; CDR2 reads YYDKDF (reference sequence). The CDR3 has 13 amino acids. CDR3 sequence (DNA): TGTGCCACCGGGAGGGAAGGCAAAAACATTCAGTACTTC. Amino acids: CATGREGKNIQYF. The full variable domain, with the rest looked up from reference TRBV15 and TRBJ2-4, is DAMVIQNPRYQVTQFGKPVTLSCSQTLNHNVMYWYQQKSSQAPKLLFHYYDKDFNNEADTPDNFQSRRPNTSFCFLDIRSPGLGDTAMYLCATGREGKNIQYFGAGTRLSVL.

The chain has TRBV19 and TRBJ1-4; D is possibly TRBD1 (5 bases). The CDR3 is 14 amino acids. Trimming took 3 bases from V and 5 from J, leaving 10 bases between them. The germline gives CDR1 LNHDA, CDR2 SQIVND (reference sequence). The CDR3 nucleotides are TGTGCCAGTAGTATTACGTGGGACAATGAAAAACTGTTTTTT. Its protein product is CASSITWDNEKLFF.

Ten or more counts support this clonotype. The gene calls are TRBV5-6 and TRBJ2-6; D unresolved. The CDR3 extends over 13 amino acids. V was cut by 5 bases and J by 0 bases, with 3 bases left in between. CDR1 and CDR2 (germline): SGHDT, YYEEEE. Here the CDR3 reads CASRISGANVLTF. The DNA of the CDR3 is TGTGCCAGCAGGATCTCTGGGGCCAACGTCCTGACTTTC.

This clonotype was counted many times. The chain couples TRBV20-1 to TRBJ2-3, with 8 nucleotides matching TRBD2. The CDR3 runs 15 residues. CDR1 and CDR2 (germline): DFQATT, SNEGSKA (reference sequence). Germline trimming cut 6 bases from V and 1 base from J; bases unmatched to any gene: 9. The CDR3 protein is CSADRASGRTDTQYF. CDR3 sequence (DNA): TGCAGTGCCGACCGGGCTAGCGGGCGCACAGATACGCAGTATTTT.

There are many counts of this clonotype. The chain links TRBV7-9 to TRBJ2-1; 10 bases fit TRBD2. The CDR3 has 12 residues. Germline assignment: CDR1 SEHNR and CDR2 FQNEAQ (reference sequence). V shed 5 bases and J 15 bases; nucleotides not matched to a gene: 7. Written as DNA, the CDR3 is TGTGCCAGCAGCCTAAAGCGGGAGGGCTGGTTCTTC. It specifies CASSLKREGWFF. Variable domain in full (rest from reference TRBV7-9 and TRBJ2-1): DTGVSQNPRHKITKRGQNVTFRCDPISEHNRLYWYRQTLGQGPEFLTYFQNEAQLEKSRLLSDRFSAERPKGSFSTLEIQRTEQGDSAMYLCASSLKREGWFFGPGTRLTVL.

For this clonotype: A much more abundant neighbour one base away suggests this may be a read error. The rearrangement uses TRBV20-1 and TRBJ2-5; D is undetermined. Germline V gene lookup returns CDR1 DFQATT and CDR2 SNEGSKA (reference sequence). V shed 6 bases and J shed 2 bases, with 19 bases lying between them. The CDR3 consists of 15 residues. CDR3 region: CSAHRGPHVQETQYF. The CDR3 DNA reads TGCAGTGCCCATCGAGGCCCACACGTACAAGAGACCCAGTACTTC.

This clonotype has ten or more counts. J is TRBJ2-6 and V is TRBV6-2 or TRBV6-3; D unresolved. From germline, CDR1 is MNHEY and CDR2 SVGEGT. Trimming took off 6 bases at V and 2 bases at J, with 11 bases between the two ends. The CDR3 is made up of 15 amino acids. The CDR3, as DNA: TGTGCCAGCAGACCCCTCGGACCTGGGGCCAACGTCCTGACTTTC. Its protein is CASRPLGPGANVLTF.

This clonotype has a count of ten or more. Germline is not matched at one junction end, which may reflect a read error. The chain has TRBV5-1 and TRBJ2-3; the D gene is possibly TRBD2 (5 bases). This CDR3 is built from 14 residues. The germline V gene encodes CDR1 SGHRS and CDR2 YFSETQ. DNA of the CDR3: TGTGCCAGCAGCTTAGTGGGAGCCACAGATACGCAGTATTTT. Encoded protein: CASSLVGATDTQYF.

The chain carries TRBV20-1 and TRBJ2-5, with 8 nucleotides matching TRBD2. This CDR3 comprises 13 residues. CDR1 and CDR2 from the germline V gene are DFQATT and SNEGSKA (reference sequence). The V gene end was trimmed by 3 bases and the J gene end by 4 bases; junction bases not matched to a gene: 4. Written as DNA, the CDR3 is TGCAGTGCTAGGCCGCTAGCGGGAGAGACCCAGTACTTC. It codes for CSARPLAGETQYF.

This clonotype was seen many times. The chain joins TRBV29-1 to TRBJ2-7, with TRBD1 identical over 7 bases. Germline CDR1 is SQVTM and CDR2 is ANQGSEA. The CDR3 spans 11 residues. The junction had 2 bases not matched to a gene; V was cut back by 4 bases and J by 5 bases. The CDR3 loop reads CSVGDSDEQYF. The CDR3 region has the DNA TGCAGCGTTGGGGACAGTGACGAGCAGTACTTC.

The chain employs TRBV7-2 and TRBJ2-3; D not resolved. This CDR3 has 11 residues. V was shortened by 5 bases and J by 7 bases, with 7 bases between the two germline ends. Germline V gene sequence: CDR1 SGHTA, CDR2 FQGNSA. CDR3 in amino acids: CASSQSNTQYF. In DNA form, the CDR3 reads TGTGCCAGCAGCCAGTCAAATACGCAGTATTTT.

This clonotype was observed at least ten times. The chain links TRBV5-1 to TRBJ2-1; the D gene is possibly TRBD2 (6 bases). Germline CDR1 reads SGHRS; CDR2 reads YFSETQ. CDR3 length equals 15 residues. Trimming pared 0 bases from V and 6 bases from J, leaving 13 bases between. The CDR3 bases are TGCGCCAGCAGCTTGGAGGCAGGGCGGGGCAATGAGCAGTTCTTC. It yields the protein CASSLEAGRGNEQFF. Complete variable domain (other parts from reference TRBV5-1 and TRBJ2-1): KAGVTQTPRYLIKTRGQQVTLSCSPISGHRSVSWYQQTPGQGLQFLFEYFSETQRNKGNFPGRFSGRQFSNSRSEMNVSTLELGDSALYLCASSLEAGRGNEQFFGPGTRLTVL.

This clonotype was observed at least ten times. This chain links TRBV4-1 with TRBJ1-4; D remains unclear. The germline V gene encodes CDR1 MGHRA and CDR2 YSYEKL. The CDR3 contains 20 residues. The ends were cut back, 0 bases at V and 0 bases at J, with 20 bases in the middle. The CDR3 spells CASSQDKSARTFATNEKLFF. The DNA of the CDR3 is TGCGCCAGCAGCCAAGATAAGTCTGCCAGGACCTTTGCAACTAATGAAAAACTGTTTTTT.

Many counts were recorded for this clonotype. This chain connects TRBV25-1 to TRBJ2-5, with D hard to call. The CDR3 length is 13 residues. V was pared by 2 bases and J by 7 bases, with 11 bases between. Germline values: CDR1 MGHDK, CDR2 SYGVNS. CDR3 in amino acids: CASSEGDGGTQYF. The DNA of the CDR3 is TGTGCCAGCAGTGAAGGGGATGGCGGGACCCAGTACTTC.

There are many counts of this clonotype. This sequence joins TRBV7-6 and TRBJ2-3; 7 nucleotides match TRBD2. This CDR3 region has 16 residues. Trimming removed 2 bases from V and 1 base from J; junction bases left unmatched: 6. Germline CDR1 and CDR2: SGHVS and FNYEAQ. This CDR3 is CASSLLREQGTDTQYF. CDR3 bases: TGTGCCAGCAGCTTATTGCGGGAGCAGGGCACAGATACGCAGTATTTT.

This clonotype was counted at least ten times. This chain joins TRBV6-5 and TRBJ2-5; D perhaps matches TRBD1 (5 bases). The CDR3 totals 15 residues. CDR1 and CDR2 (germline): MNHEY, SVGAGI. The V end was cut by 6 bases, the J end by 4 bases, with 18 bases between. The CDR3 region is CASRAPGRATETQYF. The CDR3 DNA sequence: TGTGCCAGCAGGGCGCCTGGCAGGGCCACAGAGACCCAGTACTTC.

A remark on this clonotype: Germline and junction disagree at one end, which may indicate a read error. This chain joins TRBV20-1 and TRBJ2-7, with a tentative D call TRBD2 (6 bases). The CDR3 is 17 residues long. CDR1 DFQATT and CDR2 SNEGSKA come from the germline V gene (reference sequence). CDR3 sequence (DNA): TGCTGTGCTAGTATCTCCCCTCCGGGGAGGTTGCCCTACGAGCAGTACTTC. This gives the protein CCASISPPGRLPYEQYF.

Many counts were recorded for this clonotype. This chain links TRBV20-1 with TRBJ2-5, with 11 nucleotides matching TRBD2. The germline CDR1 and CDR2 sequences are DFQATT and SNEGSKA (reference sequence). V dropped 6 bases and J dropped 2; count of bases not matched to a gene: 8. There are 15 residues in the CDR3. CDR3: CSATRLAGPQETQYF. For the CDR3, the DNA is TGCAGTGCCACAAGACTAGCGGGACCTCAAGAGACCCAGTACTTC.

The sample holds many counts of this clonotype. The chain is built from TRBV18 and TRBJ1-1; 7 bases match TRBD1. Germline CDR1 KGHSH, CDR2 LQKENI. After removal of 4 bases from V and 1 base from J, the junction contained 6 bases not matched to a gene. The CDR3 spans 15 residues. CDR3 amino acids: CASSQAGGRNTEAFF. The CDR3 bases are TGTGCCAGCTCACAAGCAGGGGGTAGGAACACTGAAGCTTTCTTT.

This clonotype was counted ten times or more. The CDR3 sequence is CASSLGTSFTDTQYF. As DNA, the CDR3 is TGTGCCAGCAGCCTGGGAACTAGTTTCACAGATACGCAGTATTTT. The V gene is TRBV6-1, the J gene TRBJ2-3, with D perhaps TRBD2 (5 bases). CDR3 size: 15 residues. Trimming pared 6 bases from V and 2 bases from J, leaving 15 bases between. CDR1 is MNHNS and CDR2 is SASEGT in the germline V gene.

This clonotype showed up many times. The V gene is TRBV24-1, the J gene TRBJ2-4, with 9 bases fitting TRBD1. Looked up from germline, CDR1 is KGHDR and CDR2 is SFDVKD. Trimming at V came to 2 bases and at J to 6 bases, leaving 4 bases not matched to a gene. The CDR3 length is 15 residues. The CDR3 DNA reads as TGTGCCACCAGTGATTCCAGACAGGGGGGAAACATTCAGTACTTC. Its translation is CATSDSRQGGNIQYF.

The table lists this clonotype with many counts. The CDR3, as DNA: TGTGCCAGCAGCTTAGAACGGAACAGATTCGTCGGCTACACCTTC. As protein: CASSLERNRFVGYTF. The chain couples TRBV7-2 to TRBJ1-2, with no clear D. Germline V gene lookup returns CDR1 SGHTA and CDR2 FQGNSA. V lost 1 base and J 8 bases, leaving 17 bases between the germline ends. The CDR3 loop spans 15 amino acids. The full variable domain, completed using reference TRBV7-2 and TRBJ1-2, is GAGVSQSPSNKVTEKGKDVELRCDPISGHTALYWYRQSLGQGLEFLIYFQGNSAPDKSGLPSDRFSAERTGGSVSTLTIQRTQQEDSAVYLCASSLERNRFVGYTFGSGTRLTVV.

This sequence joins TRBV30 and TRBJ1-5; D is ambiguous. Trimming removed 4 bases from V and 7 bases from J, with 20 bases in between. The length of the CDR3 is 15 residues. Germline CDR1 reads GTSNPN; CDR2 reads SVGIG (reference sequence). CDR3 in amino acids: CAWKSLGSPNQPQHF. The CDR3 nucleotides read TGTGCCTGGAAAAGTCTAGGCAGTCCAAACCAGCCCCAGCATTTT.

On this clonotype itself: A read error may explain this, as a much larger clone is one base away. The chain uses TRBV2 and TRBJ1-6; tentatively, D is TRBD1 (6 bases). Per the germline V gene, CDR1 is SNHLY and CDR2 is FYNNEI. V was clipped by 6 bases and J by 10 bases, with 19 bases between them. The length of the CDR3 is 15 residues. The CDR3 bases are TGTGCCAGCAGCACCCTGGGGGGCCGGGACTCACCCCTCCACTTT. Encoded protein: CASSTLGGRDSPLHF.